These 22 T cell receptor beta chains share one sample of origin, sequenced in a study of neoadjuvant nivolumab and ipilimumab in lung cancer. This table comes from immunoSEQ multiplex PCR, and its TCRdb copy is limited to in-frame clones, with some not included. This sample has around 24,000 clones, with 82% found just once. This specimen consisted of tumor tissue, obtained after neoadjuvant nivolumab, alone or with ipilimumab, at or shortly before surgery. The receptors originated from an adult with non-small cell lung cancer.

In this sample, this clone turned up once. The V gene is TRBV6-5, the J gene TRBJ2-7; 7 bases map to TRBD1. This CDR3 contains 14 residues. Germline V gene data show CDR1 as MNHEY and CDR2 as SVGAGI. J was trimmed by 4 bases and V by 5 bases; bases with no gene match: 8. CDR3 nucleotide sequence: TGTGCCAGCAGTCCAACAGGGGTTGTGTACGAGCAGTACTTC. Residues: CASSPTGVVYEQYF.

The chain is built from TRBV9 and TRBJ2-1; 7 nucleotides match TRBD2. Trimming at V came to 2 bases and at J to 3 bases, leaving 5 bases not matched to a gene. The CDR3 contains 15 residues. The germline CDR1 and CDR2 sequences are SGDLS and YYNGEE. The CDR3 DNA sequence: TGTGCCAGCAGCGTCCAACTAGCGAACTACAATGAGCAGTTCTTC. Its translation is CASSVQLANYNEQFF.

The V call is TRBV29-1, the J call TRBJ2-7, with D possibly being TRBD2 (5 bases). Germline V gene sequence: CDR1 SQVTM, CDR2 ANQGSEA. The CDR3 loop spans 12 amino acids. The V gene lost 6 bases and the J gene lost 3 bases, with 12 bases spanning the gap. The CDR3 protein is CSVYGSGYEQYF. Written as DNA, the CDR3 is TGCAGCGTGTATGGGAGCGGCTACGAGCAGTACTTC.

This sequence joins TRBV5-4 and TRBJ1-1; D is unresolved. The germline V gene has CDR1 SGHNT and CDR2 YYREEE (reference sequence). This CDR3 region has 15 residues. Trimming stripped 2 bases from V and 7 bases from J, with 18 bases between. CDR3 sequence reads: CASSFPGDTKYEAFF. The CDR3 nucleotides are TGTGCCAGCAGCTTCCCGGGAGACACAAAATATGAAGCTTTCTTT.

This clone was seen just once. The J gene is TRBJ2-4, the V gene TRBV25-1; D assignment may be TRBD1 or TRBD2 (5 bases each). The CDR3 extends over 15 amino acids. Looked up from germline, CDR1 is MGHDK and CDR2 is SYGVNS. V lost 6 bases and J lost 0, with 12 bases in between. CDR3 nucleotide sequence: TGTGCCAGCAGCGACCTGAGGGGAGCCAAAAACATTCAGTACTTC. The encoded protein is CASSDLRGAKNIQYF.

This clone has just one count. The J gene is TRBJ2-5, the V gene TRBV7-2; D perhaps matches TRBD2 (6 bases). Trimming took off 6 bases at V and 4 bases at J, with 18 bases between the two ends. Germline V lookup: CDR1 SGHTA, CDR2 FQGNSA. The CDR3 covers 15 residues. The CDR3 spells CASSSGTGGRETQYF. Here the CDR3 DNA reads TGTGCCAGCAGTTCCGGGACTGGGGGACGAGAGACCCAGTACTTC.

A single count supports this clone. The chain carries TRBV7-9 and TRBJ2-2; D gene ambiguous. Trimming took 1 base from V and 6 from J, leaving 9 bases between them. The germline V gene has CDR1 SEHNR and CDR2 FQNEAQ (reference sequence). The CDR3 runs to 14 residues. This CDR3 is CASSLVPDAGELFF. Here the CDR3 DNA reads TGTGCCAGCAGCTTAGTCCCAGATGCCGGGGAGCTGTTTTTT.

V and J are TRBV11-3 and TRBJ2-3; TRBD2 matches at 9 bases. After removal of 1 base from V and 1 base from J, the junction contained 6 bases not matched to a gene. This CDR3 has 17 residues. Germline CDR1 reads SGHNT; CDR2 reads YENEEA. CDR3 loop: CASSLGLAGEGTDTQYF. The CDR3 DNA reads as TGTGCCAGCAGCTTAGGGTTAGCGGGAGAGGGCACAGATACGCAGTATTTT.

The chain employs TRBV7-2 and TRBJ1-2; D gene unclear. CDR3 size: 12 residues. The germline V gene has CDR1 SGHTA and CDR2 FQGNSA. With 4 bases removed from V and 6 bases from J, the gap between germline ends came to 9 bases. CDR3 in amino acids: CASSWRSDGYTF. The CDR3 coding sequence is TGTGCCAGCAGCTGGCGCTCCGATGGCTACACCTTC.

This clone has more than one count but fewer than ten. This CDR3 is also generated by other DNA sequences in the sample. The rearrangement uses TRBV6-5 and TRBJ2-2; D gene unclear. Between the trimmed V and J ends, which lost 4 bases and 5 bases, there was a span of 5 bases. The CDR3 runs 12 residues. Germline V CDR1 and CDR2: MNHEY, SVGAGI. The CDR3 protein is CASSLGTGELFF. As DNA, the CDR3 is TGTGCCAGCAGTTTGGGTACCGGGGAGCTGTTTTTT.

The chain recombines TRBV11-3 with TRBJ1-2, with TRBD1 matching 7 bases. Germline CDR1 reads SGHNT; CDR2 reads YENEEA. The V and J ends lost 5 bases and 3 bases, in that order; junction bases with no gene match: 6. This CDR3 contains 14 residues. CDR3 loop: CASSRGGADYGYTF. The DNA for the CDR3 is TGTGCCAGCAGCCGAGGGGGCGCGGACTATGGCTACACCTTC.

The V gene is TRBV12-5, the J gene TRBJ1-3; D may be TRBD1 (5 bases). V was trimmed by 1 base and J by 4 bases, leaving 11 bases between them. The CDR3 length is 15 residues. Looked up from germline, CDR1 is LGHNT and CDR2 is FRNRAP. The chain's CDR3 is CASGLGRVYGNTIYF. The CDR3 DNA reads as TGTGCTAGTGGTTTGGGCAGGGTGTACGGAAACACCATATATTTT.

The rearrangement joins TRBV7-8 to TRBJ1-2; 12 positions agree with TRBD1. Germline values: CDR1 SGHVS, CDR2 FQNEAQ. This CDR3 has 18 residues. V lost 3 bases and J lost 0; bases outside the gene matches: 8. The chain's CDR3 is CASSFSGGQGASNYGYTF. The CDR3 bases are TGTGCCAGCAGCTTCTCCGGGGGACAGGGGGCTTCTAACTATGGCTACACCTTC.

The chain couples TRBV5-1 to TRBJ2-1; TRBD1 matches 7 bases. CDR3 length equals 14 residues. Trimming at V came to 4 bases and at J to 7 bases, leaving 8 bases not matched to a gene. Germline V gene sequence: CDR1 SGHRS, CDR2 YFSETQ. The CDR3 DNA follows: TGCGCCAGCAGCGGGGGAACAGGGGTGAATGAGCAGTTCTTC. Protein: CASSGGTGVNEQFF.

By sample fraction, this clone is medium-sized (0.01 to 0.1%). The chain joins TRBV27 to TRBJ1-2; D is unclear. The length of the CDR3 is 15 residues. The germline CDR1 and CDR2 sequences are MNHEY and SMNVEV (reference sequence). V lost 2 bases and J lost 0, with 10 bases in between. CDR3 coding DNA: TGTGCCAGCAGTTTAGGAAGACTGACTAACTATGGCTACACCTTC. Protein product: CASSLGRLTNYGYTF.

CDR3 amino acids: CASSPLGRPGELFF. The CDR3 bases are TGTGCCAGCTCACCTTTAGGGAGGCCCGGGGAGCTGTTTTTT. This rearrangement joins TRBV18 to TRBJ2-2; D possibly corresponds to TRBD2 (6 bases). This CDR3 is 14 amino acids long. Germline V gene lookup returns CDR1 KGHSH and CDR2 LQKENI. The V and J ends lost 3 bases and 6 bases respectively, with 11 bases between them.

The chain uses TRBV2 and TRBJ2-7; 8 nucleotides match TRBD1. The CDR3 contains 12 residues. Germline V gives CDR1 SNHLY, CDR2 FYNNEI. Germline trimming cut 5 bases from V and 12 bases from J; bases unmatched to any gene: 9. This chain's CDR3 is CASSSDRGVSYF. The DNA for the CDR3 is TGTGCCAGCAGTTCCGACAGGGGAGTTTCGTACTTC.

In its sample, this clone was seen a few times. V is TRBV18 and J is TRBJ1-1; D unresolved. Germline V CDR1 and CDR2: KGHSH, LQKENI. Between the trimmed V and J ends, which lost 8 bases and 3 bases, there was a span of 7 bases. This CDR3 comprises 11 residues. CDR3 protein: CASLGDTEAFF. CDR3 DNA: TGTGCCAGCCTCGGGGACACTGAAGCTTTCTTT.

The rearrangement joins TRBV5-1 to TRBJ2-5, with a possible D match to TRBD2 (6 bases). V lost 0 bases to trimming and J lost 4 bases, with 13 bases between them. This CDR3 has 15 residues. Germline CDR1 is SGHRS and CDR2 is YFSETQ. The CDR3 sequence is CASSLVGGPGETQYF. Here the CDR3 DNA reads TGCGCCAGCAGCTTGGTCGGGGGTCCGGGAGAGACCCAGTACTTC.

Here the CDR3 reads CSAVPGQIAFF. For the CDR3, the DNA is TGCAGTGCTGTCCCGGGACAGATAGCTTTCTTT. This chain uses TRBV20-1 with TRBJ1-1, with 7 nucleotides matching TRBD1. The length of the CDR3 is 11 residues. After removal of 5 bases from V and 10 bases from J, the junction contained 7 bases not matched to a gene. Looked up from germline, CDR1 is DFQATT and CDR2 is SNEGSKA (reference sequence).

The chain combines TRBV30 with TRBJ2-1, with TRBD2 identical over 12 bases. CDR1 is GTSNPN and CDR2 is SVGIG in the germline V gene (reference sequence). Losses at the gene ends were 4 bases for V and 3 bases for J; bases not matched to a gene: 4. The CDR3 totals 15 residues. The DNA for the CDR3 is TGTGCCTGGACTCAACTAGCGGGAGGCTACAATGAGCAGTTCTTC. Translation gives CAWTQLAGGYNEQFF.

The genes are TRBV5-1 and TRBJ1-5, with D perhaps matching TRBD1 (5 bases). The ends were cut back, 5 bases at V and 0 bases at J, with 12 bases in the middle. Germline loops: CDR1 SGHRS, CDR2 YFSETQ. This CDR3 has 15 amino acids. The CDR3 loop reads CASRAVGGSNQPQHF. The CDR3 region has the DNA TGCGCCAGCAGGGCCGTTGGGGGTAGCAATCAGCCCCAGCATTTT. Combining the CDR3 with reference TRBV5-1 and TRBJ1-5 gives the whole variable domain KAGVTQTPRYLIKTRGQQVTLSCSPISGHRSVSWYQQTPGQGLQFLFEYFSETQRNKGNFPGRFSGRQFSNSRSEMNVSTLELGDSALYLCASRAVGGSNQPQHFGDGTRLSIL.